A selection of T cell receptor beta chains follows, all from one sample in a study of shared clonotypes between healthy human individuals. Sequenced by immunoSEQ multiplex PCR; TCRdb stores in-frame clones only, minus some. Of about 2 million clones in the sample, about 95% are singletons; the top ten hold 0.13%. Input material: naive CD4+ T cells sorted from blood. These TCRs come from a man between 18 and 29 years old in good health. Both conserved end residues are part of each CDR3.

j_gene	v_gene	CDR3aa
TRBJ1-1	TRBV29-1	CSVDRGGTEAFF
TRBJ2-5	TRBV7-2	CASSLVASGRARETQYF
TRBJ2-5	TRBV2	CASSYRDGGTQYF
TRBJ1-1	TRBV4-3	CASSQVSRQSEAFF
TRBJ1-4	TRBV5-1	CASSPRGGITTNEKLFF
TRBJ2-3	TRBV4-3	CASSHLEKDHTQYF
TRBJ2-7	TRBV27	CASSPTGTGGAEQYF
TRBJ2-5	TRBV7-2	CASSLTSGAGQETQYF
TRBJ2-1	TRBV7-3	CASSLSLSNEQFF
TRBJ1-2	TRBV5-6	CASSPLSPGQHFYGYTF
TRBJ1-4	TRBV5-1	CASSRAGQGSGEKLFF
TRBJ2-2	TRBV5-1	CASSLTGGTLTGELFF
TRBJ1-2	TRBV6-5	CASSYRAGQMGGYTF
TRBJ2-2	TRBV6-6	CASSLGLLNTGELFF
TRBJ2-6	TRBV18	CASSPPSSGANVLTF
TRBJ2-1	TRBV18	CASSPPLAGDNEQFF
TRBJ2-7	TRBV18	CASSRTGSYEQYF
TRBJ2-7	TRBV30	CAWSGGQGTTYEQYF
TRBJ2-5	TRBV5-1	CASSLASGQETQYF
TRBJ2-7	TRBV6-1	CASSESGLAGTEQYF
TRBJ2-5	TRBV14	CASSQSEETQYF
TRBJ2-1	TRBV7-2	CASSSYLGLLSSAEQFF
TRBJ2-1	TRBV6-1	CASSGSGGVDEQFF
TRBJ2-5	TRBV6-6	CASSSTLGPDTQYF
TRBJ2-5	TRBV5-1	CASSLTGTETQYF
TRBJ2-5	TRBV6-1	CASSLTGIPETQYF
TRBJ2-7	TRBV18	CASSPGVGYEQYF
TRBJ1-2	TRBV9	CASSREGGAVVYGYTF
TRBJ1-1	TRBV5-1	CASSLSEGNTEAFF
TRBJ2-3	TRBV7-2	CASSLGARAYTDTQYF
TRBJ1-2	TRBV5-4	CAYTRASYGYTF
TRBJ2-7	TRBV7-2	CASSLARAGREQYF
TRBJ1-1	TRBV7-2	CASSYMNTEAFF
TRBJ2-4	TRBV27	CASTGLEQWTKNIQYF
TRBJ2-5	TRBV6-6	CASSYRAGLGETQYF
TRBJ2-3	TRBV5-1	CASSLVRQGSDTQYF
TRBJ1-1	TRBV23-1	CASSPPAGDPEAFF
TRBJ1-1	TRBV10-3	CAISEFEGATEAFF
TRBJ2-7	TRBV5-4	CASSVEGVGVYEQYF
TRBJ1-2	TRBV7-2	CASSLGRAVGGYTF
TRBJ2-7	TRBV6-1	CASHTVYEQYF
TRBJ2-7	TRBV5-6	CASSRQGSHEQYF